The 10 T cell receptor beta chains reported below all come from one sample, sequenced in a study of human T cells and chemical hapten exposure. A single record per CDR3 protein comes from TCRdb applying MiXCR to the RACE reads. Among about 120,000 distinct CDR3 sequences listed, roughly 14% were seen once. The time point: pre-sensitization, week 0. The sample's treatment: therapeutic diphenylcyclopropenone sensitization with weekly scalp DPC. The starting material was whole blood, obtained in connection with sensitization to the hapten diphenylcyclopropenone (DPC). Every receptor here comes from a woman between 18 and 29 years old with alopecia areata. Some clones in this sample may be carry-over from other donors' samples.

This clonotype was found many times. Germline is not matched at one junction end, which may reflect a read error. The rearrangement uses TRBV11-2 and TRBJ2-1; TRBD1 or TRBD2 may be the D gene (6 bases each). CDR3 length: 14 residues. CDR1 and CDR2 (germline): SGHAT, FQNNGV. The CDR3 coding sequence is TGTGCCAGCAGCCCCGGGGGCGGGACCGAACCTTTTCACTTC. Its protein is CASSPGGGTEPFHF.

This clonotype appeared many times. The chain links TRBV7-2 to TRBJ1-1; D is undetermined. V was cut by 5 bases and J by 0 bases, with 16 bases left in between. This CDR3 is 16 amino acids long. Germline loops: CDR1 SGHTA, CDR2 FQGNSA. This CDR3 reads CASSRSSMNMNTEAFF. The CDR3 DNA follows: TGTGCCAGCAGCCGGTCTTCGATGAATATGAACACTGAAGCTTTCTTT. Filled out from reference TRBV7-2 and TRBJ1-1, the complete variable domain reads GAGVSQSPSNKVTEKGKDVELRCDPISGHTALYWYRQSLGQGLEFLIYFQGNSAPDKSGLPSDRFSAERTGGSVSTLTIQRTQQEDSAVYLCASSRSSMNMNTEAFFGQGTRLTVV.

The chain carries TRBV20-1 and TRBJ2-5; possibly TRBD1 for D (5 bases). With 5 bases removed from V and 7 bases from J, the gap between germline ends came to 14 bases. CDR3 length: 12 amino acids. The germline V gene encodes CDR1 DFQATT and CDR2 SNEGSKA (reference sequence). CDR3 DNA sequence: TGCAGTGCTGGAGCCTCCAGGGTGACCCAGTACTTC. Translating it yields CSAGASRVTQYF.

This clonotype was counted many times. The chain has TRBV29-1 and TRBJ2-1; D uncertain. CDR1 and CDR2 (germline): SQVTM, ANQGSEA. Deletions cut 7 bases from V and 4 bases from J, with 17 bases between. This CDR3 spans 14 amino acids. The CDR3 protein is CSAAGAHLYNEQFF. CDR3 nucleotides: TGCAGCGCAGCTGGCGCCCACCTTTACAATGAGCAGTTCTTC.

The chain combines TRBV7-2 with TRBJ2-1, with 13 nucleotides matching TRBD2. V lost 1 base to trimming and J lost 8 bases; unmatched junction nucleotides: 5. Germline-derived CDR1 and CDR2 are SGHTA and FQGNSA. The CDR3 covers 16 residues. CDR3 DNA sequence: TGTGCCAGCAGCTTAGGCCCACTAGCGGGGGGGCATGAGCAGTTCTTC. It encodes CASSLGPLAGGHEQFF. The whole variable domain, remainder taken from reference TRBV7-2 and TRBJ2-1, is GAGVSQSPSNKVTEKGKDVELRCDPISGHTALYWYRQSLGQGLEFLIYFQGNSAPDKSGLPSDRFSAERTGGSVSTLTIQRTQQEDSAVYLCASSLGPLAGGHEQFFGPGTRLTVL.

This clonotype was detected ten times or more. J is TRBJ2-3 and V is TRBV6-5, with 9 bases lining up with TRBD2. This CDR3 comprises 16 residues. The ends lost 5 bases at V and 8 bases at J; junction bases unmatched: 14. Per the germline V gene, CDR1 is MNHEY and CDR2 is SVGAGI. CDR3 region: CASSSGGTGGRSTQYF. In DNA form, the CDR3 reads TGTGCCAGCAGTAGCGGGGGGACCGGCGGGAGGAGTACGCAGTATTTT.

V gene TRBV7-2 combines with J gene TRBJ1-1, with TRBD1 matching 7 bases. Per germline, CDR1 SGHTA and CDR2 FQGNSA. V shed 5 bases, J shed 1 base, and the junction held 7 bases outside the gene matches. The CDR3 totals 15 residues. The CDR3 here is CASSAGGLSNTEAFF. The CDR3 DNA reads as TGTGCCAGCAGCGCAGGGGGACTGTCGAACACTGAAGCTTTCTTT.

This clonotype was counted between two and nine times. This chain uses TRBV20-1 with TRBJ1-2, with 7 positions matching TRBD1. J lost 3 bases, V lost 1 base, and 14 bases had no gene match. The V gene's germline CDR1 is DFQATT and CDR2 SNEGSKA (reference sequence). The CDR3 has 17 amino acids. For the CDR3, the DNA is TGCAGTGCTAGAGTAGGGGGAATCCGACAGGGCCACTATGGCTACACCTTC. This sequence encodes CSARVGGIRQGHYGYTF.

The gene calls are TRBV4-3 and TRBJ2-7, with 10 bases that match TRBD1. This CDR3 spans 12 amino acids. The junction had 1 base not matched to a gene; V was cut back by 1 base and J by 10 bases. Germline loops: CDR1 LGHNA, CDR2 YSLEER. DNA for the CDR3: TGCGCCAGCAGCCAAGGACAGGGGGCACAGTACTTC. Encoded protein: CASSQGQGAQYF.

The rearrangement links TRBV6-5 to TRBJ1-6; 7 bases agree with TRBD1. Per germline, CDR1 MNHEY and CDR2 SVGAGI. CDR3 length: 18 residues. V dropped 0 bases and J dropped 4; count of bases not matched to a gene: 9. In DNA, the CDR3 is TGTGCCAGCAGTTACTCGAGTCGGCAGGGGGGTTATAATTCACCCCTCCACTTT. It translates to CASSYSSRQGGYNSPLHF.